A selection of T cell receptor beta chains follows, all from one sample in a study of human T cells and chemical hapten exposure. TCRdb passed the RACE reads through MiXCR, listing each CDR3 protein once. The data show approximately 340,000 distinct CDR3 sequences, around 7% seen once. This sample comprised whole blood, obtained in connection with sensitization to the hapten diphenylcyclopropenone (DPC). Every receptor here comes from a woman between 18 and 30 years old with alopecia areata. Some clones in this sample may be carry-over from other donors' samples. Both conserved end residues are part of each CDR3. The D gene is left open where the match is weak. Clone sizes are given selectively: once, few, many, or a class where the clone is expanded.

TRBD1,TRBJ1-5,TRBV20-1,few,CSARSRTGNQPQHF,TGCAGTGCTAGAAGCAGGACAGGGAATCAGCCCCAGCATTTT
TRBD2,TRBJ2-7,TRBV3-1,few,CASSQDSAGVREQYF,TGTGCCAGCAGCCAAGATTCGGCGGGAGTGCGCGAGCAGTACTTC
NA,TRBJ1-6,TRBV7-2,NA,CASSLLGAGSPLHF,TGTGCCAGCAGCCTGTTGGGCGCGGGTTCACCCCTCCACTTT
NA,TRBJ2-3,TRBV20-1,NA,CSAREPDGTDTQYF,TGCAGTGCTAGAGAACCGGACGGCACAGATACGCAGTATTTT
TRBD1,TRBJ1-1,TRBV10-3,NA,CAISRDRERTEAFF,TGTGCCATCAGCCGGGACAGGGAGCGCACTGAAGCTTTCTTT
TRBD1,TRBJ1-1,TRBV27,few,CASSPGTGGRAFF,TGTGCCAGCAGTCCCGGGACAGGGGGGAGGGCTTTCTTT
NA,TRBJ1-2,TRBV7-9,NA,CASTSRGDYGYTF,TGTGCCAGCACCTCCCGGGGAGACTATGGCTACACCTTC
NA,TRBJ1-1,TRBV5-1,few,CASSSGVTTEAFF,TGCGCCAGCAGTTCGGGCGTGACCACTGAAGCTTTCTTT
NA,TRBJ2-2,TRBV4-3,many,CASSQGPNTGELFF,TGTGCTAGCAGCCAGGGACCGAACACCGGGGAGCTGTTTTTT
TRBD1,TRBJ1-1,TRBV27,few,CASRRPRVQGETEAFF,TGTGCCAGCAGGCGCCCAAGGGTGCAGGGGGAGACTGAAGCTTTCTTT